Given below is one TCR beta chain in context. Its specificity is unknown. The sample is drawn from a study of vaccination and CD4 T cells after COVID-19. CDR3 length: 12 amino acids. Trimming took off 8 bases at V and 7 bases at J, with 13 bases between the two ends. Per the germline V gene, CDR1 is SNHLY and CDR2 is FYNNEI. Cultured CD4+ T-cell DNA underwent Oncomine TCR Beta short-read sequencing. MiXCR, run by TCRdb on the PCR reads, gives a single entry per CDR3 protein. Here the sample spans roughly 15,000 distinct CDR3 sequences, approximately 60% being singletons. Treatment here: roughly nine-day PBMC culture with coronavirus spike peptide pools or control peptides (ViraFEST assay).

Sequencing was performed on CD4+ T cells from blood, cultured in vitro, taken after SARS-CoV-2 vaccination. The rearrangement joins TRBV2 to TRBJ2-3, with D perhaps matching TRBD2 (6 bases). This clonotype originated in a human donor who had recovered from COVID-19. Here the CDR3 reads CASRISGNTQYF. The DNA for the CDR3 is TGTGCCAGCCGGATTAGCGGAAATACGCAGTATTTT. The full variable domain, with the rest looked up from reference TRBV2 and TRBJ2-3, is EPEVTQTPSHQVTQMGQEVILRCVPISNHLYFYWYRQILGQKVEFLVSFYNNEISEKSEIFDDQFSVERPDGSNFTLKIRSTKLEDSAMYFCASRISGNTQYFGPGTRLTVL.